This T cell receptor beta chain was captured in a study of blood T cell repertoires in COVID-19. Germline lookup yields CDR1 SEHNR and CDR2 FQNEAQ (reference sequence). V lost 3 bases to trimming and J lost 6 bases; unmatched junction nucleotides: 7. This CDR3 region has 14 residues. The cohort comprised adults aged 18 to 89 years residing in about two dozen US areas. Each participant's cohort was designated according to participant-reported clinical history. Symptom resolution, clearance, or two negative PCRs marked the recovered donors of Cohort 3. How the authors handled the data: Reference gene primer amplification gave nucleated cell count estimates. The protocol was immunoSEQ multiplex PCR, while the TCRdb copy is restricted to in-frame clones and leaves out a portion. V, J and clone size reflect that table, while D and trimming were determined from the DNA. The table shows some 340,000 clones, with approximately 87% occurring only once.

The sequence was obtained from a woman aged 25-40 years who had recovered from COVID-19. Sequencing used PBMCs or T cells enriched from blood (not recorded which). The chain joins TRBV7-9 to TRBJ1-1; 7 positions agree with TRBD1. The CDR3 spells CASSLTGLSAEAFF. The CDR3 coding sequence is TGTGCCAGCAGCTTGACAGGGCTAAGCGCTGAAGCTTTCTTT.